This TCR beta chain is from a study of beta chain features in type 1 diabetes. Overall study context: No age, gender or cell yield differences were seen between patients and healthy donors. Points from the study as a whole: The study found moderately but significantly shorter TCRB CDR3s in all four CD4+ subsets of Type 1 diabetes patients. Diminished insertions and augmented deletions at VDJ junctions characterized type 1 diabetes patients.

V dropped 3 bases and J dropped 6; count of bases not matched to a gene: 10. This CDR3 comprises 16 residues. Germline values: CDR1 MGHRA, CDR2 YSYEKL. Reverse transcription of all isolated RNA meant that expressed TCRB transcripts were sequenced. Libraries were prepared by immunoSEQ multiplex PCR; TCRdb keeps only in-frame clonotypes and omits some of them. The sample shows around 260,000 clones, roughly 20% of them seen only once. About this clone itself: What it binds is not known.

Material: naive CD4+ T cells from blood. The V gene is TRBV4-1, the J gene TRBJ1-2; 10 bases are a match to TRBD1. This TCR came from a middle-aged woman with type 1 diabetes. CDR3 DNA sequence: TGCGCCAGCAGCCATTCCGGGACAGGGGTATGGGATGGCTACACCTTC. This sequence encodes CASSHSGTGVWDGYTF.